This T cell receptor beta chain is drawn from a study of post-analysis software for immune sequencing data. CDR3 length equals 17 residues. Per the germline V gene, CDR1 is SGHVS and CDR2 is FQNEAQ. V lost 3 bases, J lost 3 bases, and 19 bases lay in between. Overall study results and limits: With TRBV5-6, TRBV5-1 and TRBV20-1 included, about five TRBV segments were more frequent in patients than in controls.

Tagging with unique molecular identifiers was a feature of the TCR beta cDNA libraries. Each CDR3 protein is one row after TCRdb ran MiXCR on the PCR reads. The table lists around 700,000 distinct CDR3 sequences, around 64% of them singletons, with approximately 11% in the top ten. On this clonotype itself: Its antigen remains unknown.

Sequencing input: blood. The receptor was isolated from a girl aged 2 to 9 with multiple sclerosis. The gene calls are TRBV7-8 and TRBJ2-3; possibly TRBD2 for D (7 bases). This CDR3 reads CASSLGRGARETDTQYF. In DNA form, the CDR3 reads TGTGCCAGCAGCTTGGGACGGGGGGCGCGAGAGACAGATACGCAGTATTTT.